This T cell receptor (beta chain) stems from a study of identical twins. Points from the study as a whole: Invariant MAIT and iNKT cells could partly confound zero-insertion analyses. Cord blood's abundant beta clonotypes had fewer insertions, unlike memory repertoires. Twin sharing of out-of-frame TCR alpha was underestimated by models in monozygotic pairs.

There are 14 residues in the CDR3. Per the germline V gene, CDR1 is MNHNS and CDR2 is SASEGT. V was clipped by 6 bases and J by 4 bases; unmatched bases: 4. Using its own MiXCR run on the 5' RACE reads, TCRdb lists one record per CDR3 protein. Here the sample spans about 530,000 distinct CDR3 sequences, 20% to 25% being singletons. On this clonotype itself: What it binds is not known.

These same records also appear under a second study, on yellow fever vaccine responses in identical twins.

This receptor was obtained from a woman between 18 and 29 years old in good health. This sequence joins TRBV6-1 and TRBJ2-7; TRBD2 aligns across 12 bases. Sequences were obtained from CD4+ T cells sorted from blood. This CDR3 is CASRRLAGEYEQYF. The DNA for the CDR3 is TGTGCCAGCAGACGACTAGCGGGAGAGTACGAGCAGTACTTC.